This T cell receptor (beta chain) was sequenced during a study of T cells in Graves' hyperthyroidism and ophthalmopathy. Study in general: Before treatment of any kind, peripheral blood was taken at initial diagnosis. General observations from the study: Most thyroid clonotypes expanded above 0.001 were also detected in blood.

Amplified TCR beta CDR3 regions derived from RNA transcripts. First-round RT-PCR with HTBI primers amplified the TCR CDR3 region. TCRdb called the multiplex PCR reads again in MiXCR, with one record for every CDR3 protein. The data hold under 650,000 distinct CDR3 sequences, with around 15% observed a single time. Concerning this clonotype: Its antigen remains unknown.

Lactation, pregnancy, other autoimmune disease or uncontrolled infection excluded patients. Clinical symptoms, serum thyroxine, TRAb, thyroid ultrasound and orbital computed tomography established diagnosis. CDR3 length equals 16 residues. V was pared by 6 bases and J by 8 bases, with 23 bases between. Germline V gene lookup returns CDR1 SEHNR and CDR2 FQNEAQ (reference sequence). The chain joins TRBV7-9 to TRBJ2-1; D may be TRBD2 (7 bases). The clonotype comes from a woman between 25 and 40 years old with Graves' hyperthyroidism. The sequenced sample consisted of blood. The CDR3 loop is CASSHTLAMGGDEQFF. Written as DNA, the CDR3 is TGTGCCAGCAGTCACACACTAGCGATGGGGGGCGATGAGCAGTTCTTC.